The sequence of this T cell receptor (beta chain) was determined in a study of early T cells in non-severe SARS-CoV-2 infection. On the study more broadly: Sequencing used unsorted whole-blood bulk RNA, so chains lack pairing.

The protocol attached unique molecular identifiers to individual cDNA molecules. TCRdb used MiXCR to reprocess the 5' RACE reads, holding one entry per CDR3 protein. The sample records tens of thousands of distinct CDR3 sequences, about 7.7% being singletons. This clonotype was recorded a few times. Its antigen is currently unknown. The V segment lost 4 bases and the J segment 0 bases; nucleotides outside the gene matches: 16. The CDR3 length is 21 residues. Per the germline V gene, CDR1 is SGHNT and CDR2 is YYREEE (reference sequence). Findings and caveats of the study: Comparison of clonotypes with VDJdb favored anti-spike CD8 responses while missing private and CD4 specificities.

This clonotype originated in an adult who was a healthcare worker with PCR-confirmed SARS-CoV-2 infection or an uninfected control (not recorded which). The chain uses TRBV5-4 and TRBJ2-1, with 13 bases identical to TRBD2. Input material: whole blood. CDR3 sequence: CASSAAGIAGLAGVSYNEQFF. In nucleotides, the CDR3 is TGTGCCAGCAGCGCGGCAGGGATTGCCGGACTAGCGGGAGTCTCCTACAATGAGCAGTTCTTC.